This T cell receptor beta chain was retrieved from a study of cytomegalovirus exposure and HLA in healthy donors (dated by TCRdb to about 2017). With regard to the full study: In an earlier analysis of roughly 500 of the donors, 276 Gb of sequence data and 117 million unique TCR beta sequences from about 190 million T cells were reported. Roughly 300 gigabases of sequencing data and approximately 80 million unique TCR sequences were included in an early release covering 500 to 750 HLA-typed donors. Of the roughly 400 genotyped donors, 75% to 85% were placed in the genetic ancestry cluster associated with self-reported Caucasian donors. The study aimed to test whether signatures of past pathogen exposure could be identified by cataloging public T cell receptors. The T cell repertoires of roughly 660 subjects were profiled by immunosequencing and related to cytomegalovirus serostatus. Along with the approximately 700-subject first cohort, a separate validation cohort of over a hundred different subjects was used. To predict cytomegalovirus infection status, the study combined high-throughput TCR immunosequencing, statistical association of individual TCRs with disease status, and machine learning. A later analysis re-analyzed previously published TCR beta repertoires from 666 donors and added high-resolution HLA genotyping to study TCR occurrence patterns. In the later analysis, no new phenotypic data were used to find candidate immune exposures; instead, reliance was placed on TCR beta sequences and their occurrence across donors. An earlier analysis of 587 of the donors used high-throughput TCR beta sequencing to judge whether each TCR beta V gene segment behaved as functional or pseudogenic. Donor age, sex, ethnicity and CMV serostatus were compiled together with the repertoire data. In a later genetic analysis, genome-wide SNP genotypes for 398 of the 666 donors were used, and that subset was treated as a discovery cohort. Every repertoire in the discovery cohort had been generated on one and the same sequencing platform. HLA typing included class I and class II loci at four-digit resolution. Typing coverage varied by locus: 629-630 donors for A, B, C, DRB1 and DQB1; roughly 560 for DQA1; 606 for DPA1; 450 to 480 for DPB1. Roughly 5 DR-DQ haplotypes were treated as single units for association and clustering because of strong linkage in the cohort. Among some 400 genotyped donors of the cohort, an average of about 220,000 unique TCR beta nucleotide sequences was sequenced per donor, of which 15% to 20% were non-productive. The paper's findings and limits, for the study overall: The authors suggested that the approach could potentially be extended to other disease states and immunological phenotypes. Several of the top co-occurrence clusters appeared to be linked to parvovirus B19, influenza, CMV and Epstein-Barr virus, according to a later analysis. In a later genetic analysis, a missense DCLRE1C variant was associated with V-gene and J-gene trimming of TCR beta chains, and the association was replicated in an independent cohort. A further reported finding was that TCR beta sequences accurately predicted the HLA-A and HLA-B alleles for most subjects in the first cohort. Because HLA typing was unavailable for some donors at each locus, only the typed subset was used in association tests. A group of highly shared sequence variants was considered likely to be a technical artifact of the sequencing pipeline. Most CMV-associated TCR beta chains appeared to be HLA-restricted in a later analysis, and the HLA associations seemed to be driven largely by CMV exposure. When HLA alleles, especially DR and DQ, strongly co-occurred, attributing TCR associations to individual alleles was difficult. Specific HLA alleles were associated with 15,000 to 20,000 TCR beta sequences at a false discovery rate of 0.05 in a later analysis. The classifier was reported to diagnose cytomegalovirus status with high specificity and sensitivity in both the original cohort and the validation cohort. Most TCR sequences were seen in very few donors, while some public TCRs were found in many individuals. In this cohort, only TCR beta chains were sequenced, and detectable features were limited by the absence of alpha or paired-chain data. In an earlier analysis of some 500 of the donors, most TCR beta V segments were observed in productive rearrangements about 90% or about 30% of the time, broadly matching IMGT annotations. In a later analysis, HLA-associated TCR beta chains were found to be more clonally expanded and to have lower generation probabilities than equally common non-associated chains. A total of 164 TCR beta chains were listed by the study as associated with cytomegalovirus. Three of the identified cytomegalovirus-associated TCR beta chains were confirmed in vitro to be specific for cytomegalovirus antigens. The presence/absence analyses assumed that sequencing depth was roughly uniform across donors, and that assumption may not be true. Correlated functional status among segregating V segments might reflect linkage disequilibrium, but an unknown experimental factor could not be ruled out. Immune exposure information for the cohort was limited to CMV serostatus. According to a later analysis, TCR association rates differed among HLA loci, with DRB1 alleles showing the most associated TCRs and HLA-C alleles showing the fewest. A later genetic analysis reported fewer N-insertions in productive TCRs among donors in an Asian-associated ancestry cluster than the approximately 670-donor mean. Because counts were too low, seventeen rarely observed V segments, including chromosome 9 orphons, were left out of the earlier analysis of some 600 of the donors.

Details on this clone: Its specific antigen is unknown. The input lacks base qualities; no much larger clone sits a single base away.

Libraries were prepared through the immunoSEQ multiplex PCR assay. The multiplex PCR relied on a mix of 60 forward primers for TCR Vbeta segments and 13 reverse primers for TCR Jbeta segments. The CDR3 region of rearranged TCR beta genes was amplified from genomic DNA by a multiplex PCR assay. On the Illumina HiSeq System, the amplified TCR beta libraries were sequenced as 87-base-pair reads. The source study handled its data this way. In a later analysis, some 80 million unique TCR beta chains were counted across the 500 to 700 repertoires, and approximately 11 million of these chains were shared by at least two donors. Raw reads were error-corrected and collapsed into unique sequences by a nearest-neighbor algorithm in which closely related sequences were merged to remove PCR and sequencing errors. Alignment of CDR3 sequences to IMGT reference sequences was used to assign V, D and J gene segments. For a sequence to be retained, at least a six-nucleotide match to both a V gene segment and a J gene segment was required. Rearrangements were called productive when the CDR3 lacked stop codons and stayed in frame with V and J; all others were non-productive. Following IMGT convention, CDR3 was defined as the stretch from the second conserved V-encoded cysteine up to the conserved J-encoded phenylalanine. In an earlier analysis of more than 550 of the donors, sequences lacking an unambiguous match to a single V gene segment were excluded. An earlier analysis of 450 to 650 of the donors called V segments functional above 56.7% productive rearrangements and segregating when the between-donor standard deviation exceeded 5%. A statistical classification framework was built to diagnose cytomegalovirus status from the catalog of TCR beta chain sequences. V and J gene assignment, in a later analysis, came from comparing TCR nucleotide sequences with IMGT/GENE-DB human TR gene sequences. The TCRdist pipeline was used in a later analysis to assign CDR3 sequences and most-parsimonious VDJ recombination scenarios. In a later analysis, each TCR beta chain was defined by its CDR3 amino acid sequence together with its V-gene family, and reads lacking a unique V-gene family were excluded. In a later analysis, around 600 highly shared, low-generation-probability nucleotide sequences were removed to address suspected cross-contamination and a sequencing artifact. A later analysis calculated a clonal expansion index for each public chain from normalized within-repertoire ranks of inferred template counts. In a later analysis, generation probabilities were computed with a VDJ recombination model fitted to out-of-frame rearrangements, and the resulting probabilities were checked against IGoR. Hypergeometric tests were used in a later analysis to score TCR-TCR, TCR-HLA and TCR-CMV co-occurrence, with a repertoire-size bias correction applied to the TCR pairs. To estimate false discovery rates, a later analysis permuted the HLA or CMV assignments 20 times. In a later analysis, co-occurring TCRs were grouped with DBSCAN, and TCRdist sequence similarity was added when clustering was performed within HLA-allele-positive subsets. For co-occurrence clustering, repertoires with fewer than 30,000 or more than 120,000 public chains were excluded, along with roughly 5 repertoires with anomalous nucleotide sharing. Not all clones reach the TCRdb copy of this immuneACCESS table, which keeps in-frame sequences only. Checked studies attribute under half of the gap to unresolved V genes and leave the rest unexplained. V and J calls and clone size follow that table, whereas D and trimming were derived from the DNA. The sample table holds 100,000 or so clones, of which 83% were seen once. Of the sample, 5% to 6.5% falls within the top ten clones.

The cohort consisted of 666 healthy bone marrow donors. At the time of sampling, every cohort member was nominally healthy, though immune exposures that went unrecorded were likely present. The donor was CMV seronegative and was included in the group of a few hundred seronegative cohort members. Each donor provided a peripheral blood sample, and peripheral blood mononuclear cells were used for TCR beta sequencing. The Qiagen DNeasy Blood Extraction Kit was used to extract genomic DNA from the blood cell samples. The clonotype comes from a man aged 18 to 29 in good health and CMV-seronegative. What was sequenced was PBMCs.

Here is the DNA: TGTGCCAGCAGTGAATGGGGGGGAAACACCGGGGAGCTGTTTTTT. This yields the protein CASSEWGGNTGELFF. This sequence uses TRBV25-1 and TRBJ2-2; 7 central bases correspond to TRBD2. From a lookup of the germline V gene, CDR1 and CDR2 are MGHDK and SYGVNS. The CDR3, from cysteine to phenylalanine, totals 15 residues. The retained sequence is limited to the CDR3, 45 bases, with the frame set at the first base. The germline V and J ends show losses of 1 base and 2 bases respectively, and no gene match explains 1 base of the junction. This CDR3, with the reference TRBV25-1 and TRBJ2-2 proteins standing in past its ends, gives the full variable domain EADIYQTPRYLVIGTGKKITLECSQTMGHDKMYWYQQDPGMELHLIHYSYGVNSTEKGDLSSESTVSRIRTEHFPLTLESARPSHTSQYLCASSEWGGNTGELFFGEGSRLTVL.